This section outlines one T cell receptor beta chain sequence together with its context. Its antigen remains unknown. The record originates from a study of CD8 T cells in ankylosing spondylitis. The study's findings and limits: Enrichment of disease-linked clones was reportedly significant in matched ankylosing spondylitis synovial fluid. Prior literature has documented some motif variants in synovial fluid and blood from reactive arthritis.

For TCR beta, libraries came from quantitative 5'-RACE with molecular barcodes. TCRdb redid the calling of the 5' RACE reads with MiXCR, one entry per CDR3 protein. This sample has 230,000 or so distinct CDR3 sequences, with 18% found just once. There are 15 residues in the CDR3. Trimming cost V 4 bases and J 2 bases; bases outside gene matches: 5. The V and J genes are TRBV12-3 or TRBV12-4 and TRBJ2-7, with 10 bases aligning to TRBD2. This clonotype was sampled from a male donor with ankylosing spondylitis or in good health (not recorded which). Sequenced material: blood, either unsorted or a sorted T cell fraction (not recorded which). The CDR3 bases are TGTGCCAGCAGTTCGGGACTAGCGTTTCCCTACGAGCAGTACTTC. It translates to CASSSGLAFPYEQYF.